A selection of T cell receptor beta chains follows, all from one sample in a study of breast tumors, draining lymph nodes, adjacent tissues. TCRdb reprocessed the multiplex PCR reads via MiXCR and lists one record per CDR3 protein. The sample includes tens of thousands of distinct CDR3 sequences, roughly 30% seen only once; the top ten take 8.1%. The specimen sequenced was axillary lymph node tissue. The origin of the receptors is a female donor with breast cancer. Some clones in this sample may be carry-over from other donors' samples. Each CDR3 is given with its conserved first and last residue. A D gene is named only where the DNA matches it firmly. Size is omitted from some rows. Given values are once, few, many or a class for expanded clones.

>TRBJ1-6|14|NA|NA|TRBV30
CAWTTGLGNSPLHF
TGTGCCTGGACCACAGGGTTAGGAAATTCACCCCTCCACTTT
>TRBJ1-3|15|NA|NA|TRBV18
CASPPTQGEANTIYF
TGTGCCAGCCCACCAACACAGGGAGAAGCAAACACCATATATTTT
>TRBJ2-3|12|many|NA|TRBV5-1
CASSLDTDTQYF
TGCGCCAGCAGCTTGGATACAGATACGCAGTATTTT
>TRBJ2-7|15|many|TRBD2|TRBV6-5
CASSSGTSGTDEQYF
TGTGCCAGCAGCTCCGGGACTAGCGGGACCGACGAGCAGTACTTC
>TRBJ2-3|14|many|NA|TRBV24-1
CATSDGTHTDTQYF
TGTGCCACCAGTGACGGGACTCACACAGATACGCAGTATTTT
>TRBJ1-5|13|many|NA|TRBV19
CASSIGRNQPQHF
TGTGCCAGTAGTATCGGCCGGAATCAGCCCCAGCATTTT
>TRBJ2-3|15|many|TRBD2|TRBV2
CASRGLATSTDTQYF
TGTGCCAGCAGAGGACTAGCGACTAGCACAGATACGCAGTATTTT
>TRBJ1-6|15|many|NA|TRBV6-1
CASRIQDSYNSPLHF
TGTGCCAGCAGGATACAGGACTCCTATAATTCACCCCTCCACTTT
>TRBJ2-1|16|NA|TRBD2|TRBV9
CASSVGTSGRRNEQFF
TGTGCCAGCAGCGTCGGGACTAGCGGGAGGCGAAATGAGCAGTTCTTC
>TRBJ1-1|13|few|NA|TRBV10-3
CAISRDGGTEAFF
TGTGCCATCAGCCGGGACGGGGGCACTGAAGCTTTCTTT
>TRBJ2-5|15|many|NA|TRBV30
CAWSVRWDYQETQYF
TGTGCCTGGAGTGTACGATGGGACTACCAAGAGACCCAGTACTTC
>TRBJ1-3|16|many|NA|TRBV7-2
CASSLGRLSSGNTIYF
TGTGCCAGCAGCTTGGGCAGGTTAAGCTCTGGAAACACCATATATTTT
>TRBJ1-1|11|many|NA|TRBV15
CATSSRAGTFF
TGTGCCACCAGCAGCCGCGCCGGAACTTTCTTT
>TRBJ2-2|14|many|NA|TRBV6-6
CASSHRRADGELFF
TGTGCCAGCAGTCACCGGAGGGCGGACGGGGAGCTGTTTTTT
>TRBJ1-5|13|many|NA|TRBV2
CASGRGPNQPQHF
TGTGCCAGCGGTCGGGGACCAAATCAGCCCCAGCATTTT
>TRBJ1-2|13|NA|NA|TRBV19
CASRARVDYGYTF
TGTGCCAGTAGGGCAAGGGTAGACTATGGCTACACCTTC
>TRBJ2-1|16|many|TRBD2|TRBV20-1
CSARSGLAGAVNEQFF
TGCAGTGCTAGGTCGGGACTAGCGGGAGCTGTTAATGAGCAGTTCTTC
>TRBJ1-5|12|many|NA|TRBV6-2/TRBV6-3
CASTMPNQPQHF
TGTGCCAGCACTATGCCGAATCAGCCCCAGCATTTT
>TRBJ2-5|17|many|TRBD2|TRBV20-1
CSARDPLAGGYKETQYF
TGCAGTGCTAGAGATCCCTTGGCGGGAGGTTATAAAGAGACCCAGTACTTC
>TRBJ2-3|12|NA|NA|TRBV20-1
CSVRARGDTQYF
TGCAGTGTCAGGGCCCGGGGGGATACGCAGTATTTT
>TRBJ2-7|13|many|NA|TRBV11-2
CASSLAPLNEQYF
TGTGCCAGCAGCTTAGCCCCCCTGAACGAGCAGTACTTC
>TRBJ1-3|15|many|NA|TRBV30
CAWSAGAYSGNTIYF
TGTGCCTGGAGCGCCGGGGCCTACTCTGGAAACACCATATATTTT
>TRBJ2-7|15|many|NA|TRBV5-4
CASSDPRFGSYEQYF
TGTGCCAGCAGCGACCCACGATTCGGCTCCTACGAGCAGTACTTC
>TRBJ2-1|14|many|NA|TRBV20-1
CSAVGGGSYNEQFF
TGCAGTGCAGTGGGGGGAGGATCCTACAATGAGCAGTTCTTC
>TRBJ1-1|16|few|TRBD1|TRBV6-5
CASNSGGDRGNTEAFF
TGTGCCAGCAACAGTGGGGGGGACAGGGGAAACACTGAAGCTTTCTTT